The 24 T cell receptor beta chains below were found in one sample sequenced in a study of T cell changes during pregnancy in multiple sclerosis. Method: immunoSEQ multiplex PCR; TCRdb's copy keeps in-frame clones and lacks some. The sample lists 60,000 or so clones, roughly 87% occurring once. This specimen was peripheral blood, taken in the first trimester of pregnancy. The receptor set was obtained from a female donor with multiple sclerosis, enrolled in a pregnancy study.

The CDR3 loop is CASSLALPGYEQYF. CDR3 in DNA: TGTGCCAGCAGTTTGGCATTACCAGGCTACGAGCAGTACTTC. The V gene is TRBV6-6, the J gene TRBJ2-7; unclear D gene. Germline V lookup: CDR1 MNHNY, CDR2 SVGAGI (reference sequence). This CDR3 contains 14 residues. V lost 4 bases and J 3 bases, leaving 13 bases between the germline ends.

The genes are TRBV30 and TRBJ1-5; the D is unclear. This CDR3 has 15 amino acids. V was cut by 0 bases and J by 5 bases, with 14 bases left in between. CDR1 is GTSNPN, CDR2 SVGIG, per germline (reference sequence). The CDR3 coding sequence is TGTGCCTGGAGTGTAGGGCGGGGAGCCCATCAGCCCCAGCATTTT. This translates into CAWSVGRGAHQPQHF.

The chain is built from TRBV7-2 and TRBJ2-6; D is perhaps TRBD1 (5 bases). Trimming removed 1 base at V and 3 bases at J, with 13 bases between. Germline V gives CDR1 SGHTA, CDR2 FQGNSA. This CDR3 spans 17 amino acids. CDR3 residues: CASSLVPGQFGANVLTF. CDR3 coding DNA: TGTGCCAGCAGCTTAGTGCCAGGACAATTTGGGGCCAACGTCCTGACTTTC.

This chain uses TRBV18 with TRBJ1-4; D perhaps matches TRBD1 (5 bases). This CDR3 has 15 residues. Germline CDR1 is KGHSH and CDR2 is LQKENI. V was shortened by 5 bases and J by 7 bases, with 17 bases between the two germline ends. The CDR3 bases are TGTGCCAGCTCAAATCCAGGGAAACAAGGTGAAAAACTGTTTTTT. Protein product: CASSNPGKQGEKLFF.

This clone is a singleton in its sample. The J gene is TRBJ2-2, the V gene TRBV4-3; TRBD1 is a possible D gene (6 bases). CDR1 is LGHNA, CDR2 YSLEER, per germline. V lost 3 bases and J 4 bases, leaving 9 bases between the germline ends. The CDR3 has 14 amino acids. The CDR3 is CASSQRQATGELFF. The CDR3 region has the DNA TGCGCCAGCAGCCAGCGACAGGCCACCGGGGAGCTGTTTTTT.

This clone came up a few times. The V and J genes are TRBV18 and TRBJ1-1; TRBD1 is a possible D gene (6 bases). The CDR3 is 16 amino acids. Germline V gene data show CDR1 as KGHSH and CDR2 as LQKENI. Trimming took 1 base from V and 4 from J, leaving 16 bases between them. The CDR3 bases are TGTGCCAGCTCACCACTTGGGGACACAAAGGGCACTGAAGCTTTCTTT. It codes for CASSPLGDTKGTEAFF.

The chain is built from TRBV7-2 and TRBJ1-5; maybe TRBD1 (5 bases). CDR3 length: 17 residues. Between the trimmed V and J ends, which lost 2 bases and 7 bases, there was a span of 21 bases. Germline lookup yields CDR1 SGHTA and CDR2 FQGNSA. The CDR3 region has the DNA TGTGCCAGCAGCTTACTAGTGGCGGGGGTTCGAAAACAGCCCCAGCATTTT. Translating it yields CASSLLVAGVRKQPQHF.

The chain links TRBV7-8 to TRBJ2-7, with TRBD1 identical over 8 bases. From germline, CDR1 is SGHVS and CDR2 FQNEAQ. The CDR3 runs to 16 residues. V was clipped by 5 bases and J by 1 base; unmatched bases: 10. Here the CDR3 DNA reads TGTGCCAGCAGCATCCGACAGGGGCTCATGTCCTACGAGCAGTACTTC. It translates to CASSIRQGLMSYEQYF.

The V call is TRBV9, the J call TRBJ2-5; the match to TRBD2 covers 13 bases. Germline CDR1 is SGDLS and CDR2 is YYNGEE. This CDR3 has 15 amino acids. The ends lost 4 bases at V and 3 bases at J; junction bases unmatched: 3. The CDR3 coding sequence is TGTGCCAGCAGCACAGGGACTAGCGGGAAAGAGACCCAGTACTTC. This encodes CASSTGTSGKETQYF.

The chain couples TRBV5-1 to TRBJ2-3; 14 bases match TRBD2. Germline V CDR1 and CDR2: SGHRS, YFSETQ. V lost 4 bases and J lost 0; bases outside the gene matches: 16. The CDR3 sequence is 21 residues long. The CDR3 DNA reads TGCGCCAGCAGCCCGATGACTAGCGGGAGGGATCATAAAAAAAGCACAGATACGCAGTATTTT. Residues: CASSPMTSGRDHKKSTDTQYF. Combining the CDR3 with reference TRBV5-1 and TRBJ2-3 gives the whole variable domain KAGVTQTPRYLIKTRGQQVTLSCSPISGHRSVSWYQQTPGQGLQFLFEYFSETQRNKGNFPGRFSGRQFSNSRSEMNVSTLELGDSALYLCASSPMTSGRDHKKSTDTQYFGPGTRLTVL.

The chain has TRBV5-4 and TRBJ2-2; D is possibly TRBD1 (6 bases). There are 16 residues in the CDR3. Per the germline V gene, CDR1 is SGHNT and CDR2 is YYREEE (reference sequence). Trimming took off 4 bases at V and 0 bases at J, with 13 bases between the two ends. Written as DNA, the CDR3 is TGTGCCAGCAGCGCTGACAGGACCGCGAACACCGGGGAGCTGTTTTTT. It encodes CASSADRTANTGELFF. The whole variable domain, filled in from reference TRBV5-4 and TRBJ2-2, reads ETGVTQSPTHLIKTRGQQVTLRCSSQSGHNTVSWYQQALGQGPQFIFQYYREEENGRGNFPPRFSGLQFPNYSSELNVNALELDDSALYLCASSADRTANTGELFFGEGSRLTVL.

This clone was detected only a few times. The gene calls are TRBV30 and TRBJ1-1, with a tentative D call TRBD1 (6 bases). The ends were cut back, 2 bases at V and 7 bases at J, with 11 bases in the middle. CDR3 length: 12 amino acids. Germline values: CDR1 GTSNPN, CDR2 SVGIG (reference sequence). The CDR3 reads CAWSNRVDEAFF. The DNA for the CDR3 is TGTGCCTGGAGTAACAGGGTAGATGAAGCTTTCTTT.

The chain carries TRBV6-4 and TRBJ2-5; 10 bases are shared with TRBD1. J lost 4 bases, V lost 6 bases, and 2 bases had no gene match. From germline, CDR1 is MRHNA and CDR2 SNTAGT. The CDR3 totals 13 residues. The chain's CDR3 is CASSRDRGETQYF. The CDR3 coding sequence is TGTGCCAGCAGCCGGGACAGGGGAGAGACCCAGTACTTC.

V and J are TRBV30 and TRBJ1-1, with 8 nucleotides matching TRBD1. Germline-derived CDR1 and CDR2 are GTSNPN and SVGIG (reference sequence). There are 13 residues in the CDR3. V was clipped by 0 bases and J by 11 bases; unmatched bases: 8. CDR3 amino acids: CAWSVGRGLGAFF. The CDR3, as DNA: TGTGCCTGGAGTGTAGGCAGGGGGCTTGGGGCTTTCTTT.

This rearrangement joins TRBV19 to TRBJ1-1; possibly TRBD1 for D (6 bases). CDR1 is LNHDA and CDR2 is SQIVND in the germline V gene (reference sequence). Trimming left V 5 bases short and J 1 base short, with 8 bases between. This CDR3 comprises 13 residues. The CDR3 loop is CASSQGWNTEAFF. CDR3 nucleotide sequence: TGTGCCAGTAGTCAGGGGTGGAACACTGAAGCTTTCTTT.

This clone has just a few counts. The CDR3 sequence is CASSKFSELAGGPSYEQYF. The CDR3 DNA is TGTGCCAGCAGCAAATTCTCTGAACTAGCGGGGGGACCATCCTACGAGCAGTACTTC. This chain links TRBV21-1 with TRBJ2-7; the table assigns TRBD2, which was not confirmed against the DNA. TRBV21-1 is reported as a pseudogene. The CDR3 runs to 19 residues.

The V call is TRBV5-1, the J call TRBJ2-1, with TRBD2 matching over 10 bases. The CDR3 spans 16 residues. J lost 8 bases, V lost 0 bases, and 8 bases had no gene match. CDR1 SGHRS and CDR2 YFSETQ come from the germline V gene. Here the CDR3 DNA reads TGCGCCAGCAGCTTGGCTTCTAGCGGGAGTTCCGATGAGCAGTTCTTC. This gives the protein CASSLASSGSSDEQFF.

This clone was found once. The chain has TRBV5-1 and TRBJ2-7; perhaps TRBD2 as D (6 bases). V dropped 6 bases and J dropped 0 bases, with 16 bases sitting between them. This CDR3 comprises 15 residues. Per the germline V gene, CDR1 is SGHRS and CDR2 is YFSETQ. The CDR3 is CASNPQAGSSYEQYF. The CDR3, as DNA: TGCGCCAGCAACCCTCAAGCGGGTAGCTCCTACGAGCAGTACTTC.

The CDR3 reads CASSPGGGWYNEQFF. The CDR3 DNA reads as TGTGCCAGCAGTCCGGGAGGGGGCTGGTACAATGAGCAGTTCTTC. The chain employs TRBV7-9 and TRBJ2-1; D perhaps matches TRBD2 (8 bases). The length of the CDR3 is 15 residues. Germline V gene lookup returns CDR1 SEHNR and CDR2 FQNEAQ (reference sequence). Deletions cut 6 bases from V and 4 bases from J, with 16 bases between.

The chain links TRBV5-1 to TRBJ1-1, with TRBD1 identical over 10 bases. The CDR3 is 15 amino acids. Germline V lookup: CDR1 SGHRS, CDR2 YFSETQ. With V trimmed by 0 bases and J by 11 bases, 10 bases remained unmatched. CDR3 residues: CASSLGQGAADGAFF. CDR3 DNA sequence: TGCGCCAGCAGCTTGGGACAGGGGGCGGCCGATGGGGCTTTCTTT.

The chain joins TRBV27 to TRBJ1-3; D is unclear. The V gene lost 5 bases and the J gene lost 0 bases, with 14 bases spanning the gap. The CDR3 is made up of 16 amino acids. The germline V gene has CDR1 MNHEY and CDR2 SMNVEV (reference sequence). The CDR3 region is CASSPGRVFSGNTIYF. CDR3 sequence (DNA): TGTGCCAGCAGTCCCGGGCGGGTGTTCTCTGGAAACACCATATATTTT.

The chain couples TRBV14 to TRBJ1-4, with TRBD1 as a possible D gene (5 bases). Trimming shortened V by 3 bases and J by 5 bases, and 10 bases separated the two germline ends. The CDR3 has 14 amino acids. Germline CDR1 reads SGHDN; CDR2 reads FVKESK. The CDR3 is CASSQRGVNEKLFF. The CDR3 coding sequence is TGTGCCAGCAGCCAGCGGGGGGTAAATGAAAAACTGTTTTTT. Together with reference TRBV14 and TRBJ1-4, the CDR3 gives the full variable domain: EAGVTQFPSHSVIEKGQTVTLRCDPISGHDNLYWYRRVMGKEIKFLLHFVKESKQDESGMPNNRFLAERTGGTYSTLKVQPAELEDSGVYFCASSQRGVNEKLFFGSGTQLSVL.

V and J are TRBV27 and TRBJ2-7; possible D gene TRBD1, 6 bases. The V gene's germline CDR1 is MNHEY and CDR2 SMNVEV (reference sequence). V gave up 4 bases and J gave up 4 bases, with 17 bases separating them. The CDR3 consists of 15 residues. CDR3 sequence: CASSSTGTRYYEQYF. As DNA, the CDR3 is TGTGCCAGCAGTTCTACCGGGACACGATATTACGAGCAGTACTTC.

This chain links TRBV30 with TRBJ2-2, with D unresolved. The CDR3 contains 14 residues. Germline-derived CDR1 and CDR2 are GTSNPN and SVGIG (reference sequence). Trimming stripped 5 bases from V and 1 base from J, with 11 bases between. The DNA of the CDR3 is TGTGCCTGGCGTAATCGACAGAACACCGGGGAGCTGTTTTTT. This gives the protein CAWRNRQNTGELFF.